The following is a T cell receptor (beta chain) sequence with its context. The data were taken from a study of blood T cell repertoires in COVID-19. Study details: Whether acute or convalescent, the COVID-19 samples came from the United States, Italy and Spain.

The V segment lost 6 bases and the J segment 4 bases; nucleotides outside the gene matches: 4. CDR1 MNHEY and CDR2 SVGAGI come from the germline V gene. CDR3 size: 13 residues. The table came from immunoSEQ multiplex PCR; TCRdb's copy has only in-frame clones and leaves some out. The repertoire consists of roughly 99,000 clones, with over 70% occurring once and the leading ten covering roughly a tenth. The V call is TRBV6-5, the J call TRBJ1-2; the match to TRBD1 covers 8 bases. The sequencing sample was made of peripheral blood. This clonotype originated in a woman aged 80 or over with acute or convalescent COVID-19. The CDR3 DNA sequence: TGTGCCAGCAGGACGGGACAGGTCTATGGCTACACCTTC. This sequence encodes CASRTGQVYGYTF.